A single sample gave rise to the 18 T cell receptor beta chains below, sequenced in a study of cytomegalovirus exposure and HLA in healthy donors. The PCR used 60 Vbeta and 13 Jbeta primers. Sequenced by immunoSEQ multiplex PCR; TCRdb stores in-frame clones only, minus some. The table counts about 78,000 clones; around 7% lies in the top ten. The sample consisted of PBMCs. The receptors here all came from a female donor in good health and CMV-seropositive.

The V and J genes are TRBV14 and TRBJ2-1; D is possibly TRBD1 (6 bases). This CDR3 has 16 residues. V was pared by 1 base and J by 1 base, with 11 bases between. Looked up from germline, CDR1 is SGHDN and CDR2 is FVKESK. CDR3 loop: CASSQVERGSYNEQFF. CDR3 sequence (DNA): TGTGCCAGCAGCCAAGTTGAGAGGGGGTCCTACAATGAGCAGTTCTTC.

The genes are TRBV11-3 and TRBJ1-6, with D possibly being TRBD1 (5 bases). V was trimmed by 9 bases and J by 7 bases, leaving 16 bases between them. Germline loops: CDR1 SGHNT, CDR2 YENEEA. This CDR3 has 14 amino acids. The CDR3 nucleotides are TGTGCCAGACCTGATGAGGAGGGGAATTCACCCCTCCACTTT. Protein product: CARPDEEGNSPLHF.

V usage is TRBV5-1 and J usage is TRBJ1-6; 7 bases map to TRBD1. This CDR3 is 14 amino acids long. Germline V lookup: CDR1 SGHRS, CDR2 YFSETQ. V gave up 0 bases and J gave up 7 bases; unmatched junction bases: 1. The CDR3 DNA reads as TGCGCCAGCAGCTTGGACAGGGGAAATTCACCCCTCCACTTT. This sequence encodes CASSLDRGNSPLHF.

The V call is TRBV28, the J call TRBJ1-2; 9 bases match TRBD1. CDR3 length equals 16 residues. The V segment lost 4 bases and the J segment 2 bases; nucleotides outside the gene matches: 8. CDR1 is MDHEN and CDR2 is SYDVKM in the germline V gene. The CDR3 bases are TGTGCCAGCAGTTCACGAAGAGGGACAGGGAACTATGGCTACACCTTC. It yields the protein CASSSRRGTGNYGYTF.

V is TRBV7-9 and J is TRBJ1-1; D remains ambiguous. Germline values: CDR1 SEHNR, CDR2 FQNEAQ (reference sequence). The ends were cut back, 0 bases at V and 1 base at J, with 6 bases in the middle. The CDR3 totals 14 residues. The CDR3 sequence is CASSLASGNTEAFF. The CDR3 DNA reads as TGTGCCAGCAGCTTAGCTTCCGGGAACACTGAAGCTTTCTTT.

This chain uses TRBV21-1 with TRBJ1-1; the table calls TRBD1, which could not be checked here. TRBV21-1 is an annotated pseudogene. CDR3 size: 14 residues. CDR3 in DNA: TGTGCCAGCAAGGGCAGGGTGCTCGGCACTGAAGCTTTCTTT. Translating it yields CASKGRVLGTEAFF.

The chain has TRBV11-2 and TRBJ1-1; D is uncertain. The length of the CDR3 is 12 residues. Germline lookup yields CDR1 SGHAT and CDR2 FQNNGV. V was clipped by 5 bases and J by 1 base, with 5 bases between them. The CDR3 sequence: CASSRQNTEAFF. The CDR3 coding sequence is TGTGCCAGCAGCCGACAGAACACTGAAGCTTTCTTT.

This chain joins TRBV4-3 and TRBJ1-1, with 7 bases that match TRBD1. The CDR3 has 14 residues. Germline CDR1 LGHNA, CDR2 YSLEER. The J segment lost 5 bases and the V segment lost 2 bases, leaving 5 bases of the junction unmatched. The chain's CDR3 is CASSQLTGETEAFF. The CDR3 DNA is TGCGCCAGCAGCCAATTAACAGGGGAAACTGAAGCTTTCTTT.

The CDR3 DNA sequence: TGCGCCAGCAGTGCCGACAGCATCTATGGCTACACCTTC. The encoded protein is CASSADSIYGYTF. V gene TRBV10-2 combines with J gene TRBJ1-2; weak D call: TRBD1 (5 bases). The CDR3 covers 13 residues. The ends were cut back, 4 bases at V and 4 bases at J, with 10 bases in the middle. CDR1 is WSHSY and CDR2 is SAAADI in the germline V gene.

J is TRBJ2-5 and V is TRBV30, with 12 bases identical to TRBD2. The V gene's germline CDR1 is GTSNPN and CDR2 SVGIG (reference sequence). V was pared by 2 bases and J by 5 bases, with 6 bases of the junction left unmatched. The length of the CDR3 is 15 residues. The CDR3 sequence: CAWSWTSGIRETQYF. The CDR3 coding sequence is TGTGCCTGGAGTTGGACTAGCGGGATCAGGGAGACCCAGTACTTC.

This chain joins TRBV30 and TRBJ1-2, with 7 nucleotides matching TRBD1. Trimming took 1 base from V and 6 from J; bases not matched to a gene: 2. The CDR3 contains 12 residues. Germline V CDR1 and CDR2: GTSNPN, SVGIG (reference sequence). In DNA, the CDR3 is TGTGCCTGGAGTGAGGGGGCAGATGGCTACACCTTC. Protein: CAWSEGADGYTF.

V is TRBV6-5 and J is TRBJ2-7; D may be TRBD2 (6 bases). This CDR3 contains 15 residues. The V gene's germline CDR1 is MNHEY and CDR2 SVGAGI. The V gene lost 6 bases and the J gene lost 4 bases, with 19 bases spanning the gap. CDR3 residues: CASSLGGPQSYEQYF. The CDR3 nucleotides are TGTGCCAGCAGCCTTGGAGGGCCCCAGTCGTACGAGCAGTACTTC.

V usage is TRBV9 and J usage is TRBJ2-7; D ambiguous. The V end was cut by 4 bases, the J end by 0 bases, with 8 bases between. The germline CDR1 and CDR2 sequences are SGDLS and YYNGEE. The CDR3 length is 13 residues. This CDR3 is CASSPRGSYEQYF. The CDR3 DNA reads as TGTGCCAGCAGCCCTAGAGGCTCCTACGAGCAGTACTTC.

The rearrangement uses TRBV19 and TRBJ2-1; D remains unclear. Germline V lookup: CDR1 LNHDA, CDR2 SQIVND (reference sequence). Between the trimmed V and J ends, which lost 3 bases and 4 bases, there was a span of 7 bases. The CDR3 is 13 amino acids. The CDR3: CASSIPPYNEQFF. The CDR3 DNA reads TGTGCCAGTAGTATTCCCCCATACAATGAGCAGTTCTTC.

The rearrangement uses TRBV15 and TRBJ1-5; no clear D. The ends were cut back, 6 bases at V and 0 bases at J, with 12 bases in the middle. Germline CDR1 is LNHNV and CDR2 is YYDKDF (reference sequence). There are 15 residues in the CDR3. The CDR3 bases are TGTGCCACCAGGCCCAGCGCCTATAGCAATCAGCCCCAGCATTTT. Translation: CATRPSAYSNQPQHF.

The gene calls are TRBV28 and TRBJ2-7, with a weak D call TRBD1 (6 bases). CDR1 is MDHEN and CDR2 is SYDVKM in the germline V gene. The CDR3 is made up of 14 amino acids. V was pared by 6 bases and J by 3 bases, with 15 bases between. CDR3: CASSPWTEHYEQYF. CDR3 nucleotide sequence: TGTGCCAGCAGCCCCTGGACAGAACACTACGAGCAGTACTTC. Full variable domain (remainder filled in from reference TRBV28 and TRBJ2-7): DVKVTQSSRYLVKRTGEKVFLECVQDMDHENMFWYRQDPGLGLRLIYFSYDVKMKEKGDIPEGYSVSREKKERFSLILESASTNQTSMYLCASSPWTEHYEQYFGPGTRLTVT.

The chain links TRBV30 to TRBJ2-7, with 10 bases that match TRBD2. V dropped 6 bases and J dropped 7; count of bases not matched to a gene: 15. Per germline, CDR1 GTSNPN and CDR2 SVGIG (reference sequence). The CDR3 runs to 15 residues. The CDR3 region has the DNA TGTGCCTGTCTCCCTAGCGGGAGCCGGCTACAGGAGCAGTACTTC. Its translation: CACLPSGSRLQEQYF.

Details on this clone: No conserved phenylalanine or tryptophan is present at the end of the CDR3, so a read error is the likely explanation. The limits of the CDR3 on the DNA are not certain, so only TCRdb's listed CDR3 is given. The rearrangement joins TRBV6-5 to TRBJ1-6; the tabulated D call, TRBD1, remains unverified against the DNA. Germline CDR1 is MNHEY and CDR2 is SVGAGI. Counting both end residues, the CDR3 totals 9 amino acids. CDR3 in amino acids: CASRLDRYN.